These T cell receptor beta chains were read from a single sample in a study of T cells in tumors after PD-1 blockade. The assay was immunoSEQ multiplex PCR, and TCRdb's table has in-frame clones only and misses some. The top ten hold more than 25% of the sample, which has 10,000 to 15,000 clones, 63% seen once. The specimen comprised tumor tissue, sampled before anti-PD-1 treatment. The receptors shown here come from a human donor with cutaneous squamous cell carcinoma. Each CDR3 is given with its conserved first and last residue.

v_call cdr3_aa
TRBV11-2 CASSPAGLISGITSGSAKNIQYF
TRBV19 CASRAGTTDNQPQHF
TRBV28 CASIDRMNTEAFF
TRBV21-1 CASKPGTGGLDRPQETQYF
TRBV7-8 CASSSHPRSGANVLTF
TRBV20-1 CSASRPLKRSYGYTF
TRBV3-1/TRBV3-2 CASSQSMTGVVKNIQYF
TRBV14 CASSHTWGRRETQYF
TRBV18 CASSETGGPLNEQYF
TRBV5-8 CASSLGTTGEKLFF
TRBV7-6 CASSLVWDYGWETQYF
TRBV19 CASTRTGANTEAFF
TRBV7-2 CASSPLGGSTEAFF
TRBV30 CAWSNRTPGNTIYF
TRBV11-3 CASSSGGTSLGELFF
TRBV7-2 CASSEYNEQFF
TRBV4-3 CASSQGERTGGYGYTF
TRBV3-1/TRBV3-2 CASSGNYEQYF
TRBV6-2/TRBV6-3 CASSYRGTSGSDEQFF
TRBV4-1 CASSLGPYPSYEQYF
TRBV7-9 CASSLALTSGIYEQYF
TRBV7-2 CASSLVGSNQPQHF
TRBV28 CASSSTGFTEAFF
TRBV12-3/TRBV12-4 CASSLGAYEQYF
TRBV7-7 CASSLDQGIADTQYF
TRBV5-1 CASSLSRGSPDTQYF
TRBV23-1 CASSYRRGSTDTQYF
TRBV5-1 CASSLAGTGTYYEQYF
TRBV30 CAWSVGGQGAYEQYF
TRBV28 CASSPGQGGGYTF
TRBV10-1 CASSERLETQYF
TRBV28 CASSLLRGTGELFF
TRBV20-1 CSAVTRETQYF
TRBV7-6 CASSATGTGVDNEKLFF
TRBV14 CASSQGGWGSPLHF
TRBV5-1 CASRYSGGATDTQYF
TRBV12-3/TRBV12-4 CASSSSTAYSYTF
TRBV27 CASSFLTGVNEQYF